Sequencing of this T cell receptor beta chain was carried out in a study of shared clonotypes between healthy human individuals. A split of CD4+ cells into CD45RA+ naive and CD45RA-negative memory subsets was performed. The CDR3 is 12 amino acids. Germline V gives CDR1 MDHEN, CDR2 SYDVKM. Trimming pared 5 bases from V and 8 bases from J, leaving 9 bases between. A roughly 200 ng quantity of DNA, around 30,000 T cell genomes, went into the sorted-subset replicate PCRs. Sequenced by immunoSEQ multiplex PCR; TCRdb stores in-frame clones only, minus some. The sample lists roughly 2 million clones, 95% seen once, with about 0.13% in the top ten.

Source material: naive CD4+ T cells sorted from blood. As for subset: CD45RA+ positively selected. The TCR comes from a young man in good health. The gene calls are TRBV28 and TRBJ1-4; D unresolved. DNA for the CDR3: TGTGCCAGCAGTCCCTCCAGGGAAAAACTGTTTTTT. Protein product: CASSPSREKLFF.